This T cell receptor (beta chain) came from a study of cytomegalovirus exposure and HLA in healthy donors. Study-wide results and limits: Prediction of most subjects' HLA-A and HLA-B alleles by TCR beta sequences was reportedly accurate. Generally TCR sequences proved uncommon, though certain public TCRs appeared in numerous donors.

Each donor was nominally healthy when sampled (though unrecorded immune exposures were likely). Of note for this clone: As yet, its antigen is unknown.

V dropped 6 bases and J dropped 5; count of bases not matched to a gene: 4. Germline CDR1 SEHNR, CDR2 FQNEAQ (reference sequence). The CDR3 length is 15 residues. Primers included in the PCR were 60 Vbeta and 13 Jbeta primers. This table comes from immunoSEQ multiplex PCR, and its TCRdb copy is limited to in-frame clones, with some not included. Counted here are 150,000 or so clones, around 80% occurring once; the ten biggest clones make up 1.5%. The V call is TRBV7-9, the J call TRBJ2-1, with 13 bases lining up with TRBD2. This receptor was obtained from a female donor in good health and CMV-seronegative. Sequenced: PBMCs. The CDR3 reads CASRILAGGDNEQFF. CDR3 coding DNA: TGTGCCAGCAGGATACTAGCGGGAGGGGACAATGAGCAGTTCTTC.